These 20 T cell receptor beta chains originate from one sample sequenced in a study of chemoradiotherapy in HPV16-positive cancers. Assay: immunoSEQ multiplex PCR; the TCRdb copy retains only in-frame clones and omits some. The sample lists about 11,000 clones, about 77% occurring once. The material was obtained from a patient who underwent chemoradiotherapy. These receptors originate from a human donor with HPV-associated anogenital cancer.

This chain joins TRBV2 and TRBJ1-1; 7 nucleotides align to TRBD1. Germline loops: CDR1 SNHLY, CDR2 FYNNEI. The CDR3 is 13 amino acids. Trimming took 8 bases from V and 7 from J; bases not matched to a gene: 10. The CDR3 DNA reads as TGTGCCAGCGGAGACAGGGAGGGAGATGAAGCTTTCTTT. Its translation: CASGDREGDEAFF.

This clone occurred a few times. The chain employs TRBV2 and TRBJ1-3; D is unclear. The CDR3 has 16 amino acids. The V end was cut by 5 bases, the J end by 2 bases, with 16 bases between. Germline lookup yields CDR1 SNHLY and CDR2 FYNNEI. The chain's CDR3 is CASSWEGISAGNTIYF. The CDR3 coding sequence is TGTGCCAGCAGTTGGGAGGGTATTAGCGCTGGAAACACCATATATTTT.

The CDR3 DNA follows: TGTGCCAGCAGCCTACCACAGTACCGGGGGCGAGCTTTCTTT. It yields the protein CASSLPQYRGRAFF. The rearrangement uses TRBV11-1 and TRBJ1-1; perhaps TRBD1 as D (6 bases). Trimming pared 5 bases from V and 10 bases from J, leaving 20 bases between. This CDR3 has 14 residues. Germline V gene data show CDR1 as SGHAT and CDR2 as FQDESV (reference sequence). The complete variable domain, with remaining parts taken from reference TRBV11-1 and TRBJ1-1, reads EAEVAQSPRYKITEKSQAVAFWCDPISGHATLYWYRQILGQGPELLVQFQDESVVDDSQLPKDRFSAERLKGVDSTLKIQPAELGDSAMYLCASSLPQYRGRAFFGQGTRLTVV.

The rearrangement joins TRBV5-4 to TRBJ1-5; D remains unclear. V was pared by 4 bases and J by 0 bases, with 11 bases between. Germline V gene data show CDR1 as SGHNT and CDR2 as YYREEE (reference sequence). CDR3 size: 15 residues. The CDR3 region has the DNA TGTGCCAGCAGCCGAGGGCCCGATAGCAATCAGCCCCAGCATTTT. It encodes CASSRGPDSNQPQHF.

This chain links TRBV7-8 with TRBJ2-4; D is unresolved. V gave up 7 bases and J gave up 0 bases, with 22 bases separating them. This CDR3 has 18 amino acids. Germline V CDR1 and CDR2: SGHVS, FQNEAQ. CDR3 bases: TGTGCCAGCACCCTTAAGACACTTCCCAGCCAAGCCAAAAACATTCAGTACTTC. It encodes CASTLKTLPSQAKNIQYF.

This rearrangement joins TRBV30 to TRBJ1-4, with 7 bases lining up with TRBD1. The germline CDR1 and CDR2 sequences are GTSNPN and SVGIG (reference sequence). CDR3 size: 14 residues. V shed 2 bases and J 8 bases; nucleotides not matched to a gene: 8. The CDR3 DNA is TGTGCCTGGAGTTATCAGGGGGACGGAGAAAAACTGTTTTTT. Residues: CAWSYQGDGEKLFF.

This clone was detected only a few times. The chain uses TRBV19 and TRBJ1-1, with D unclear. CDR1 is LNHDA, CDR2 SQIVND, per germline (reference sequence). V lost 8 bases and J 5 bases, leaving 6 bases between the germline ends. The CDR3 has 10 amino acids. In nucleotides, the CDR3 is TGTGCCAGTTGGGAAACTGAAGCTTTCTTT. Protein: CASWETEAFF. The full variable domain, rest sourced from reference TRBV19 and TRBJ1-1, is DGGITQSPKYLFRKEGQNVTLSCEQNLNHDAMYWYRQDPGQGLRLIYYSQIVNDFQKGDIAEGYSVSREKKESFPLTVTSAQKNPTAFYLCASWETEAFFGQGTRLTVV.

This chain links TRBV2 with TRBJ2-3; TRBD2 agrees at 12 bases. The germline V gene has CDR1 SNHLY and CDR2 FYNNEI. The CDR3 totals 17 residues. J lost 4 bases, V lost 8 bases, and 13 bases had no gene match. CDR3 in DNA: TGTGCCAGCCCCCGGACTCCGACTAGCGGGGGCGCAGATACGCAGTATTTT. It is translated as CASPRTPTSGGADTQYF.

The CDR3 is CASSQGMVTDTQYF. CDR3 nucleotide sequence: TGTGCCAGTAGCCAGGGCATGGTAACAGATACGCAGTATTTT. V gene TRBV19 combines with J gene TRBJ2-3; tentative D call: TRBD1 (5 bases). Trimming shortened V by 6 bases and J by 3 bases, and 13 bases separated the two germline ends. From germline, CDR1 is LNHDA and CDR2 SQIVND (reference sequence). The CDR3 totals 14 residues.

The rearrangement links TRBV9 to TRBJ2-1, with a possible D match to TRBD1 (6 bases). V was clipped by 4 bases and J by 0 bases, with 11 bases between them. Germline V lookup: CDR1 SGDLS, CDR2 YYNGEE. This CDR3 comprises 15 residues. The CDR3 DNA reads TGTGCCAGCAGCTCAGGACAGAGCTCCTACAATGAGCAGTTCTTC. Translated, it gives CASSSGQSSYNEQFF.

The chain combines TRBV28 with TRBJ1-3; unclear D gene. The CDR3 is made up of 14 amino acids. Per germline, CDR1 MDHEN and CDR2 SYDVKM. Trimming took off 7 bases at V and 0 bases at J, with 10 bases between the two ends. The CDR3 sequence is CASNRDPSGNTIYF. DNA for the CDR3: TGTGCCAGCAATAGAGATCCCTCTGGAAACACCATATATTTT.

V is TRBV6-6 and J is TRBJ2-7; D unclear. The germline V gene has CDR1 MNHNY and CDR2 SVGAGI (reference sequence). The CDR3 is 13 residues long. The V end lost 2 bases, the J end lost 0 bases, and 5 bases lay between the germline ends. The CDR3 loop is CASSYQTSYEQYF. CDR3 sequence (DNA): TGTGCCAGCAGTTACCAGACCTCCTACGAGCAGTACTTC.

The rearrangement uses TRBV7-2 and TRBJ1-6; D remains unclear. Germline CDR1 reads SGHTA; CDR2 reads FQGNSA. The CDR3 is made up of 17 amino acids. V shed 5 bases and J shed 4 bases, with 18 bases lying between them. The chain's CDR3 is CASSPRQPDGYNSPLHF. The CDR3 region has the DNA TGTGCCAGCAGCCCGCGACAACCCGACGGATATAATTCACCCCTCCACTTT.

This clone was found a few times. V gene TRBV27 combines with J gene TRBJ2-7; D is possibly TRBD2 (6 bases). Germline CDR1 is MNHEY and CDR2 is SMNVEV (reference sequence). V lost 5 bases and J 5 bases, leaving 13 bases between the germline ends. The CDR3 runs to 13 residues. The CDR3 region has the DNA TGTGCCAGCAGTCACCGGACGGGGGACGAGCAGTACTTC. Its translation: CASSHRTGDEQYF.

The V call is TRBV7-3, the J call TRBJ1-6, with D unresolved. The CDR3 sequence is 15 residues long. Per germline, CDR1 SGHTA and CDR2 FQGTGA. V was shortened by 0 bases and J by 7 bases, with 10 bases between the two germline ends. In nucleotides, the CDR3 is TGTGCCAGCAGCTTAACGGAGGGCAGGAATTCACCCCTCCACTTT. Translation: CASSLTEGRNSPLHF.

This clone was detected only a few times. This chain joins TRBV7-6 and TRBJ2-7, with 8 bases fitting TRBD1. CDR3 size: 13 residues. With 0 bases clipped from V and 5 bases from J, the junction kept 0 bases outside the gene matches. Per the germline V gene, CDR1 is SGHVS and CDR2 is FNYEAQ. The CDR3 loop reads CASSLAGQDEQYF. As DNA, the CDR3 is TGTGCCAGCAGCTTAGCGGGACAGGACGAGCAGTACTTC.

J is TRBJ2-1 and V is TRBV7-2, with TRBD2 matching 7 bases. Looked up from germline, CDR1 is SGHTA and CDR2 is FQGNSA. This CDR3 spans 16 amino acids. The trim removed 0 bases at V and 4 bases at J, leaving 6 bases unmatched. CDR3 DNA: TGTGCCAGCAGCTTAGCGGGGGGGATATCTTACAATGAGCAGTTCTTC. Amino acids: CASSLAGGISYNEQFF.

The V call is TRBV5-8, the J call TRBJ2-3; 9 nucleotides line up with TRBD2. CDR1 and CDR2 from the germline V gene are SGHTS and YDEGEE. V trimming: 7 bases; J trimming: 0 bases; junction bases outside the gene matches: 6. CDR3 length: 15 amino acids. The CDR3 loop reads CASALAGSSTDTQYF. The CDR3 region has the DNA TGTGCCAGCGCTCTAGCGGGGTCTAGCACAGATACGCAGTATTTT. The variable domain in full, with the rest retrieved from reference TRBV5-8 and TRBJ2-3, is EAGVTQSPTHLIKTRGQQATLRCSPISGHTSVYWYQQALGLGLQFLLWYDEGEERNRGNFPPRFSGRQFPNYSSELNVNALELEDSALYLCASALAGSSTDTQYFGPGTRLTVL.

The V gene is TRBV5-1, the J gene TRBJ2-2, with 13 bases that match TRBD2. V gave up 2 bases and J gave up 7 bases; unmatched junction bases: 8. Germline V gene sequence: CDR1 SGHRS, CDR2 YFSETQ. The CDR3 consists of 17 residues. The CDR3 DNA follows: TGCGCCAGCAGCTTAACGGGACTAGCGGGGACAGGCGGGGAGCTGTTTTTT. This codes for CASSLTGLAGTGGELFF.

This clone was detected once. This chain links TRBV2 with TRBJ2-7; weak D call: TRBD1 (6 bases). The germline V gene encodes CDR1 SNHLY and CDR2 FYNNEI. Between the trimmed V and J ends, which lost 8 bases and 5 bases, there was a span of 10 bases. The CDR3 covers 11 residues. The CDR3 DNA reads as TGTGCCAGCGGACAGCGAGACGAGCAGTACTTC. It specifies CASGQRDEQYF.